Sequencing of this TCR beta chain was carried out in a study of blood T cells in healthy people across ages. A word on this clonotype: At one end the junction does not follow the germline gene, possibly because of a read error.

The germline V gene encodes CDR1 LGHNA and CDR2 YNFKEQ. This CDR3 contains 17 residues. A second PCR, run for roughly 7 to 12 cycles, used a sample-barcoded 5' primer plus a J-beta primer mix. From the 5' RACE reads, TCRdb called clonotypes with MiXCR, one entry per CDR3 protein. The sample carries roughly 1,800,000 distinct CDR3 sequences, 49% recorded once. This chain uses TRBV4-2 with TRBJ2-1; 7 nucleotides align to TRBD1. The J call may be faulty, since TRBJ2-7 better matches the DNA end. This receptor was taken from a middle-aged woman in good health. Specimen: blood. Here the CDR3 reads CVSSQTPTGTAKYEQYF. The CDR3 region has the DNA TGTGTCAGCAGCCAAACCCCGACCGGGACAGCCAAATACGAGCAGTACTTC.